Described below is a single T cell receptor (beta chain) sequence and its context. Its antigen is still unknown. The record has no base qualities; no much larger clone is one base away. Receptor amplification or capture employed PCR. This sample was sequenced with an Illumina HiSeq 2500. To normalize quantification of the TCRbeta repertoire, the TCR libraries were built with molecular barcoding that relied on unique molecular identifiers. TCRdb took the public reads, trimmed them with fastp at Q25, ran MiXCR for clone calling and kept in-frame beta chains. Rows are combined by CDR3 protein, so each entry shows the most common genes and DNA. The sample table shows 700,000 to 850,000 distinct CDR3 sequences, and around 17% are seen once. Clones ranked in the top ten supply approximately 4.5% of the sample. Sample treatment or condition, as interpreted from the label and publication: allogeneic hematopoietic cell transplantation with graft depleted of TCRalphabeta T cells and CD19 B cells. The children who served as transplant recipients had been given grafts of TCRalphabeta/CD19-depleted allogeneic hematopoietic cells.

The data were taken from a study of T-cell reconstitution after alpha-beta-depleted transplantation in children listed by TCRdb under 2016. The study in broad terms: Using TCR repertoire profiling, the study quantitatively followed how T-cell immune reconstitution unfolded in children after TCRalphabeta/CD19-depleted allogeneic hematopoietic cell transplantation. The research as a whole found: Over subsequent months, a decline in hyperexpanded clone frequencies was noted, and after one year, T-cell counts and TCRbeta diversity were mostly ascribed to newly produced T cells. In some patients, high TCRbeta diversity at day 60 was attributed to recipient T cells and intrathymic progenitors that had survived conditioning. Apparently early alphabetaT-cell count recovery about two months after transplant reportedly relied on only several hundred rapidly expanded clones derived from non-depleted graft cells.

The cysteine opens and the phenylalanine closes a CDR3 of 17 amino acids. Just the 51-base CDR3 DNA is kept, in frame starting at base 1. Germline trimming: 4 bases from V, 4 bases from J; junction bases outside gene matches: 7. The germline V gene yields SGDLS for CDR1 and YYNGEE for CDR2. Recombination joined TRBV9 with TRBJ2-2, with 13 bases in between that match TRBD2. Here the sequenced sample was PBMCs, mostly from graft donor cells, taken 360 days after TCRalphabeta/CD19-depleted stem cell transplant. This clonotype originated in a male patient aged 10 to 17 who had a stem cell transplant for acute lymphoblastic leukemia, so the T cells may come from the graft donor. The CDR3 has the sequence CASSSGLAGAITGELFF. The base sequence is TGTGCCAGCAGCTCTGGACTAGCGGGGGCCATCACCGGGGAGCTGTTTTTT. Here the CDR3 is joined to the reference TRBV9 and TRBJ2-2 genes, and the full variable domain is: DSGVTQTPKHLITATGQRVTLRCSPRSGDLSVYWYQQSLDQGLQFLIQYYNGEERAKGNILERFSAQQFPDLHSELNLSSLELGDSALYFCASSSGLAGAITGELFFGEGSRLTVL.